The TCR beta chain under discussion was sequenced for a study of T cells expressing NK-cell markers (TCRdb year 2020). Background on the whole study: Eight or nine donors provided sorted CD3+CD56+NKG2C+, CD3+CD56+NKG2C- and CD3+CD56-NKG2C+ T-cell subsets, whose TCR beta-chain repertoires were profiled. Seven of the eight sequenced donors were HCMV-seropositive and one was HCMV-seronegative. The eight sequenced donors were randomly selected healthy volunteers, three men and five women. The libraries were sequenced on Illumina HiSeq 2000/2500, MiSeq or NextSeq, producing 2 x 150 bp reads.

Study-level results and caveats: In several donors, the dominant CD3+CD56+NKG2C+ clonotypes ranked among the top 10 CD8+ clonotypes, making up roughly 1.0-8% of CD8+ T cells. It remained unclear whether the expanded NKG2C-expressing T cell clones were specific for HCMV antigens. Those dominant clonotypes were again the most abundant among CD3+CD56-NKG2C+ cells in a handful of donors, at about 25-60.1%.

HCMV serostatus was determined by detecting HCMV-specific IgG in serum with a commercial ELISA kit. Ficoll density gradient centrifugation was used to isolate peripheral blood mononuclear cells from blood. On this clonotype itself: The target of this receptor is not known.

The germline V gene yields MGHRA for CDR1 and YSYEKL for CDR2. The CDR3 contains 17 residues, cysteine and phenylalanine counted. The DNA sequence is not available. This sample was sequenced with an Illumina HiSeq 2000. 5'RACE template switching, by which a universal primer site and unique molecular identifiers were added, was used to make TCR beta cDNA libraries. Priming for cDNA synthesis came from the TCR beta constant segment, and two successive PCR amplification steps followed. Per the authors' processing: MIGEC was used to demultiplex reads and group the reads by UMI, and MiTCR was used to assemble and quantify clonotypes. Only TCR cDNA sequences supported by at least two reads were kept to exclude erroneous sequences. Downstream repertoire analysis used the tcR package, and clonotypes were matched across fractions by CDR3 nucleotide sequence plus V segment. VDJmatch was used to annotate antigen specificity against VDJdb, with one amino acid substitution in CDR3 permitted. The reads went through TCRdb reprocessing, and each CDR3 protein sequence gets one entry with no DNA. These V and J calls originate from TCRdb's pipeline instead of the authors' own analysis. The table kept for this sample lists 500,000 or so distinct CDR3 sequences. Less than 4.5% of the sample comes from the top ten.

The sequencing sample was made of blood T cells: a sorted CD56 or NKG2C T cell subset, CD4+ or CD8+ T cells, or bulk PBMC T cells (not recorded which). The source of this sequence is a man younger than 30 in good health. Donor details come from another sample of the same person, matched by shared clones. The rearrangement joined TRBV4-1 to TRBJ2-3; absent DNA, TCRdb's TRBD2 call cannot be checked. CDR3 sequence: CASSQGILAGAADTQYF.